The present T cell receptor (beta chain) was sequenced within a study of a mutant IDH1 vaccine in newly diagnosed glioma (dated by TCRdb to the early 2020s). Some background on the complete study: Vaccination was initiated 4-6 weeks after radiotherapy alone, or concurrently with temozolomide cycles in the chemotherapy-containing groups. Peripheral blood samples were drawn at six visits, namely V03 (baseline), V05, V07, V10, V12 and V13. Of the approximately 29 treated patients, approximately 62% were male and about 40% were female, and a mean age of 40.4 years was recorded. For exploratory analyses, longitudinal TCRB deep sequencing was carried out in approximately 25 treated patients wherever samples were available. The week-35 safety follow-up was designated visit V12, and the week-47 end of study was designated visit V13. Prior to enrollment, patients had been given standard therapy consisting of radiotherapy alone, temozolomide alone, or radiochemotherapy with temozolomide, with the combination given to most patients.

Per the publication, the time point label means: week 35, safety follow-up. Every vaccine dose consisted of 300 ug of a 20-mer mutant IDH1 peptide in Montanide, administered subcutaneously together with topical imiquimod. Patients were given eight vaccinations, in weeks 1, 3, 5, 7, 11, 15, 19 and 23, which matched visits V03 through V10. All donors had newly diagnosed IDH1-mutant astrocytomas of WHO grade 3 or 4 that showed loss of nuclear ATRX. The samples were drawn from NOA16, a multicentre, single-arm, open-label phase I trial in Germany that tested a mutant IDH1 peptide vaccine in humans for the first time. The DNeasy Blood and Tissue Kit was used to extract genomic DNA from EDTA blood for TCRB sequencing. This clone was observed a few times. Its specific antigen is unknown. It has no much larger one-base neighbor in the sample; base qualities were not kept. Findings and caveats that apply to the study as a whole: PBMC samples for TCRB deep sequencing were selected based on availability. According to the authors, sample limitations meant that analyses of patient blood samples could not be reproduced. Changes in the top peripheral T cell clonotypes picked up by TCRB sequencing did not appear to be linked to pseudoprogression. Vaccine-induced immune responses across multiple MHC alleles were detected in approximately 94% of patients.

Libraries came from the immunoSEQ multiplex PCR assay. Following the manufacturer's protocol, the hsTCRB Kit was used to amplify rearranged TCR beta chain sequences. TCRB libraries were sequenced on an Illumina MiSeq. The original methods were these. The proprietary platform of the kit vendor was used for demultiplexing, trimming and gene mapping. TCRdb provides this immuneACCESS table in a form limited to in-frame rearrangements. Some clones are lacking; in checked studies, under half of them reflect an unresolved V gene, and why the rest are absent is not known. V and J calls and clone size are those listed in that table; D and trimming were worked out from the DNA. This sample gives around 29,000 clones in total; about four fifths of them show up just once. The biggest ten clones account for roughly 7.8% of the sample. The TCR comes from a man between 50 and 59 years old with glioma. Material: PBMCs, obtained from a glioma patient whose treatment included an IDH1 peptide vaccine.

The CDR3 region: CASSEGGGTPGGTF. The DNA is as follows: TGTGCCAGCAGTGAAGGGGGAGGAACCCCCGGTGGAACCTTC. Recombination joined TRBV2 with TRBJ1-2; no D gene can be assigned with confidence. Counted from cysteine to phenylalanine, this CDR3 has 14 amino acids. The sequence is cut down to CDR3 DNA, 42 bases in frame from base 1. The germline V gene encodes CDR1 SNHLY and CDR2 FYNNEI. The germline ends are 20 bases apart after V is trimmed by 1 base and J by 14 bases.